The rows below give T cell receptor beta chains drawn from one sample of a study of blood T cell repertoires in COVID-19. Using immunoSEQ multiplex PCR, the repertoire was profiled, and TCRdb retains in-frame clones only, with some absent. The table lists 180,000 or so clones, more than 60% of them singletons. The sample comprised peripheral blood. The receptors were sampled from a man aged 45-60 years who had recovered from COVID-19. The CDR3 runs from the conserved cysteine through the conserved F or W. Each record gives: V gene, J gene, CDR3 protein.

v_call: TRBV6-2/TRBV6-3
j_call: TRBJ1-5
cdr3_aa: CASSTQGSQPQHF

v_call: TRBV5-1
j_call: TRBJ1-4
cdr3_aa: CASSPGQGDEKLFF

v_call: TRBV7-2
j_call: TRBJ2-7
cdr3_aa: CASSSSRYEQYF

v_call: TRBV7-2
j_call: TRBJ1-1
cdr3_aa: CASSLDSDTEAFF

v_call: TRBV18
j_call: TRBJ2-7
cdr3_aa: CASSLGQVVDEQYF

v_call: TRBV5-1
j_call: TRBJ1-4
cdr3_aa: CASSLNAGMEKLFF

v_call: TRBV18
j_call: TRBJ1-1
cdr3_aa: CASSPTPNEAFF

v_call: TRBV27
j_call: TRBJ2-7
cdr3_aa: CASSLDTGGEEQYF

v_call: TRBV5-1
j_call: TRBJ2-3
cdr3_aa: CASTSGAGGITDTQYF

v_call: TRBV7-2
j_call: TRBJ1-2
cdr3_aa: CASSLARGGYTF

v_call: TRBV9
j_call: TRBJ2-1
cdr3_aa: CASSVDPVGQGYLFF

v_call: TRBV6-5
j_call: TRBJ2-7
cdr3_aa: CASSYASRGGQYF

v_call: TRBV16
j_call: TRBJ1-5
cdr3_aa: CASSHDRGEQPQHF

v_call: TRBV28
j_call: TRBJ2-1
cdr3_aa: CASSSGTSNINEQFF

v_call: TRBV9
j_call: TRBJ1-3
cdr3_aa: CASSATGDGNTIYF

v_call: TRBV4-1
j_call: TRBJ2-5
cdr3_aa: CASSQDAGEETQYF